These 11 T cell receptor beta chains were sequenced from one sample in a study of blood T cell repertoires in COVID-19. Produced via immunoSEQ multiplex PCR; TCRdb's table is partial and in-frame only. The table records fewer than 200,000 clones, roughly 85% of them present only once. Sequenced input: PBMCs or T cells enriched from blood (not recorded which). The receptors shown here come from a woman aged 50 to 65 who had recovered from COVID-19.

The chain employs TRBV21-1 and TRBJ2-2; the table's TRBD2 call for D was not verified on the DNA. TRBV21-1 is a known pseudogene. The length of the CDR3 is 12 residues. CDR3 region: CASGGHTGELFF. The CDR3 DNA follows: TGTGCCAGCGGAGGGCACACCGGGGAGCTGTTTTTT.

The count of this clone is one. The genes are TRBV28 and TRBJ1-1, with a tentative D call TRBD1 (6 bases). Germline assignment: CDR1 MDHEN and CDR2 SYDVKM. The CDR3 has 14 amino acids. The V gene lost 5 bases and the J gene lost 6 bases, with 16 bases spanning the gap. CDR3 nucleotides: TGTGCCAGCAGTCTTTACAGGGAGCTCGCTGAAGCTTTCTTT. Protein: CASSLYRELAEAFF.

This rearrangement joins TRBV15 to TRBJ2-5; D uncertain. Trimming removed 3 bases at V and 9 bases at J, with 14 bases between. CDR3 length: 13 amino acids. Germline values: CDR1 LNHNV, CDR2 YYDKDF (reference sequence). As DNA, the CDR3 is TGTGCCACCAGCAGCGCAGCGAGAGGTCCCCAGTACTTC. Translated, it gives CATSSAARGPQYF. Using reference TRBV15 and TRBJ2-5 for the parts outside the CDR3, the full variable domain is DAMVIQNPRYQVTQFGKPVTLSCSQTLNHNVMYWYQQKSSQAPKLLFHYYDKDFNNEADTPDNFQSRRPNTSFCFLDIRSPGLGDTAMYLCATSSAARGPQYFGPGTRLLVL.

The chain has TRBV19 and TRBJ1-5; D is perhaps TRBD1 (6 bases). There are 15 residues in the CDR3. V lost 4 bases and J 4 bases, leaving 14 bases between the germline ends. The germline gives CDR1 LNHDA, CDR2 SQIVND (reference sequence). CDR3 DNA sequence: TGTGCCAGTAGTACCACCGGGGGGCGGAATCAGCCCCAGCATTTT. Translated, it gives CASSTTGGRNQPQHF.

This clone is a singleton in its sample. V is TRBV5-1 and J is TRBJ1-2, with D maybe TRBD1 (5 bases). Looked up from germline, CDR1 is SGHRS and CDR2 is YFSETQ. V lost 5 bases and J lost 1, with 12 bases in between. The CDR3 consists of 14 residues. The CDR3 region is CASRIQANNYGYTF. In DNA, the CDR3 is TGCGCCAGCAGAATACAGGCGAATAACTATGGCTACACCTTC. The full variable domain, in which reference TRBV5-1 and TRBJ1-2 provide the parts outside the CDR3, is KAGVTQTPRYLIKTRGQQVTLSCSPISGHRSVSWYQQTPGQGLQFLFEYFSETQRNKGNFPGRFSGRQFSNSRSEMNVSTLELGDSALYLCASRIQANNYGYTFGSGTRLTVV.

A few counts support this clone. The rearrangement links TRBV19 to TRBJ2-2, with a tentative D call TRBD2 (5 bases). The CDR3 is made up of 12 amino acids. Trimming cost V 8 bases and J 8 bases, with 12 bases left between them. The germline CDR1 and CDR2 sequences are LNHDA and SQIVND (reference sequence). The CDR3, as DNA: TGTGCCAGTGGACTCGCCGGGGGGGAGCTGTTTTTT. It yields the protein CASGLAGGELFF.

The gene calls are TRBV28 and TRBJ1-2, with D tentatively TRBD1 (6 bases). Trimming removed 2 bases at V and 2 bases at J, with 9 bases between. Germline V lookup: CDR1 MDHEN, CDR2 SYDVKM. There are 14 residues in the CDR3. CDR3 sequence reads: CASSLTGPNYGYTF. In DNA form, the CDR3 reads TGTGCCAGCAGTTTAACAGGGCCGAACTATGGCTACACCTTC.

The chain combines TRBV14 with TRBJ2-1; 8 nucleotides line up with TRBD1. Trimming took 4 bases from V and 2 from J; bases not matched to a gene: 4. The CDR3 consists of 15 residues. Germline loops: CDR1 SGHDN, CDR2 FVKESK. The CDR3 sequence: CASSPGQVTYNEQFF. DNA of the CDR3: TGTGCCAGCAGCCCGGGACAGGTTACCTACAATGAGCAGTTCTTC.

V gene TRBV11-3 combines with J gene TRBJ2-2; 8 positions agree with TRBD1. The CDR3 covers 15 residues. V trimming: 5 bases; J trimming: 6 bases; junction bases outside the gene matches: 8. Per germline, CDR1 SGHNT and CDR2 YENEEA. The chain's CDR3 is CASSQDRARAGELFF. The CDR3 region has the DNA TGTGCCAGCAGCCAGGACAGGGCTCGGGCCGGGGAGCTGTTTTTT.

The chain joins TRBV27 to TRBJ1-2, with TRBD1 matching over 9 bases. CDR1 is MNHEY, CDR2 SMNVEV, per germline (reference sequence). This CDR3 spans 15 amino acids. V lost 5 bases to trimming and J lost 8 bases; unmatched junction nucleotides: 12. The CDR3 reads CASSLETGGILGYTF. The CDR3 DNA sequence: TGTGCCAGCAGTCTAGAGACAGGGGGTATCTTGGGCTACACCTTC.

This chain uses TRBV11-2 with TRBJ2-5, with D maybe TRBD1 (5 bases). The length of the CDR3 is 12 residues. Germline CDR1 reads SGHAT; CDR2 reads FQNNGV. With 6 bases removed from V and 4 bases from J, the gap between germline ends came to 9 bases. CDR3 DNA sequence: TGTGCCAGCAGATCGACAGCAGAGACCCAGTACTTC. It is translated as CASRSTAETQYF.